This TCR beta chain comes out of a study of blood T cells in healthy people across ages. Study outcomes and limitations: CMV infection status of these donors was not known.

A second PCR of roughly 7 to 11 cycles used a sample-barcoded 5' primer and a J-beta primer mix. TCRdb used MiXCR to reprocess the 5' RACE reads, holding one entry per CDR3 protein. The top ten hold 7.9% of the sample, which has around 1.5 million distinct CDR3 sequences, around 42% seen once. On this clonotype itself: Antigen: not known.

The ends were cut back, 5 bases at V and 4 bases at J, with 12 bases in the middle. The CDR3 loop spans 13 amino acids. Germline V gives CDR1 MNHEY, CDR2 SMNVEV (reference sequence). Each individual donor underwent a draw of roughly 10 milliliters of peripheral blood. The receptor's source is a woman aged 18-30 years in good health. The rearrangement joins TRBV27 to TRBJ2-7; D gene uncertain. Sample: blood. CDR3 in DNA: TGTGCCAGCAGTCCCGGGCCTAGATACGAGCAGTACTTC. Protein sequence: CASSPGPRYEQYF.